Below, 22 T cell receptor beta chains from the same sample are listed, as sequenced in a study of T cell repertoires in cytomegalovirus infection. TCRdb re-analysed the reads in MiXCR, keeping a single row per CDR3 protein. The profile shows hundreds of thousands of distinct CDR3 sequences, about 44% of them singletons. These receptors' antigens are unknown. This material consisted of cultured PBMCs, taken from culture after CMV antigen stimulation. The receptors were sampled from a human donor in good health (CMV status not recorded). Some clones in this sample may be carry-over from other donors' samples.

The chain has TRBV6-8 and TRBJ2-2; D remains unclear. The V gene's germline CDR1 is MNHGY and CDR2 SAAAGT. The CDR3 has 15 amino acids. V lost 0 bases and J 6 bases, leaving 11 bases between the germline ends. CDR3 protein: CASSYSMGPAGELFF. The DNA for the CDR3 is TGTGCCAGCAGTTACTCGATGGGTCCCGCCGGGGAGCTGTTTTTT.

This rearrangement joins TRBV7-2 to TRBJ2-4, with unresolved D. Between the trimmed V and J ends, which lost 1 base and 8 bases, there was a span of 12 bases. CDR3 length: 14 amino acids. CDR1 and CDR2 (germline): SGHTA, FQGNSA. CDR3: CASSLDPGTDIQYF. The CDR3 nucleotides read TGTGCCAGCAGCTTAGACCCAGGCACGGACATTCAGTACTTC.

The chain combines TRBV5-4 with TRBJ2-7; D not certain. Germline CDR1 is SGHNT and CDR2 is YYREEE (reference sequence). The CDR3 is 15 amino acids. V was pared by 0 bases and J by 3 bases, with 13 bases between. The CDR3 DNA sequence: TGTGCCAGCAGCTTGGACCGGGCCTCCCACTACGAGCAGTACTTC. Its protein product is CASSLDRASHYEQYF.

This sequence joins TRBV12-3 or TRBV12-4 and TRBJ2-7; D could derive from TRBD1 or TRBD2 (5 bases each). Trimming took 6 bases from V and 2 from J, leaving 14 bases between them. The CDR3 length is 14 residues. CDR3 protein: CASRGPSPAYEQYF. The CDR3 DNA sequence: TGTGCCAGCAGGGGACCTTCGCCGGCCTACGAGCAGTACTTC.

This clonotype was picked up one time. The rearrangement links TRBV12-3 or TRBV12-4 to TRBJ1-5, with D possibly being TRBD1 (5 bases). The CDR3 is made up of 17 amino acids. Deletions cut 3 bases from V and 6 bases from J, with 21 bases between. CDR3 in DNA: TGTGCCAGCAGTTTCGGTCGGGCCAGGGCAACTATTCAGCCCCAGCATTTT. Translated, it gives CASSFGRARATIQPQHF.

This chain joins TRBV7-6 and TRBJ1-3; possibly TRBD1 for D (5 bases). Germline loops: CDR1 SGHVS, CDR2 FNYEAQ. V gave up 5 bases and J gave up 0 bases, with 14 bases separating them. The CDR3 sequence is 16 residues long. The DNA for the CDR3 is TGTGCCAGCAGCCCCCTGAGGGGTCACTCTGGAAACACCATATATTTT. Translating gives CASSPLRGHSGNTIYF.

The chain is built from TRBV27 and TRBJ1-6, with a weak D call TRBD1 (5 bases). CDR3 length equals 14 residues. Looked up from germline, CDR1 is MNHEY and CDR2 is SMNVEV (reference sequence). The germline V and J ends were trimmed by 3 bases and 6 bases, with 9 bases remaining between them. The CDR3 coding sequence is TGTGCCAGCAGTTTCACCAGGGTTAATTCACCCCTCCACTTT. It encodes CASSFTRVNSPLHF.

The chain combines TRBV6-2 or TRBV6-3 with TRBJ2-7, with D maybe TRBD1 (6 bases). The length of the CDR3 is 16 residues. V dropped 5 bases and J dropped 0 bases, with 17 bases sitting between them. CDR1 MNHEY and CDR2 SVGEGT come from the germline V gene. CDR3 nucleotides: TGTGCCAGCAGTGACTACAGGGTCCCCAGCTCCTACGAGCAGTACTTC. This sequence encodes CASSDYRVPSSYEQYF.

V and J are TRBV7-9 and TRBJ2-3, with TRBD1 as a possible D gene (5 bases). The germline CDR1 and CDR2 sequences are SEHNR and FQNEAQ (reference sequence). Trimming took off 5 bases at V and 4 bases at J, with 13 bases between the two ends. The CDR3 covers 14 residues. The CDR3 loop reads CASSERTFADTQYF. Here the CDR3 DNA reads TGTGCCAGCAGCGAACGGACATTTGCAGATACGCAGTATTTT.

This chain links TRBV6-5 with TRBJ2-7; 8 bases map to TRBD1. J gave up 8 bases and V 2 bases, and 11 bases lay outside the gene matches. Germline CDR1 reads MNHEY; CDR2 reads SVGAGI. The length of the CDR3 is 15 residues. The CDR3 bases are TGTGCCAGCAGTTACGGGAAGGACAGGGTTAGAAAGCAGTACTTC. It is translated as CASSYGKDRVRKQYF.

The chain links TRBV7-4 to TRBJ2-7, with D maybe TRBD1 (6 bases). The CDR3 contains 15 residues. Germline V gene lookup returns CDR1 SGHVT and CDR2 SQSDAQ. Trimming took off 2 bases at V and 1 base at J, with 12 bases between the two ends. The CDR3 DNA follows: TGTGCCAGCAGCTTACTCGGACAGAGGTCCTACGAGCAGTACTTC. Translated, it gives CASSLLGQRSYEQYF.

This clonotype was found many times. V gene TRBV7-2 combines with J gene TRBJ2-2, with a weak D call TRBD2 (5 bases). Germline CDR1 SGHTA, CDR2 FQGNSA. V was shortened by 1 base and J by 5 bases, with 5 bases between the two germline ends. There are 13 residues in the CDR3. CDR3 amino acids: CASSLERTGELFF. The CDR3 DNA follows: TGTGCCAGCAGCTTAGAGCGGACCGGGGAGCTGTTTTTT. Complete variable domain (other parts from reference TRBV7-2 and TRBJ2-2): GAGVSQSPSNKVTEKGKDVELRCDPISGHTALYWYRQSLGQGLEFLIYFQGNSAPDKSGLPSDRFSAERTGGSVSTLTIQRTQQEDSAVYLCASSLERTGELFFGEGSRLTVL.

This clonotype was counted between two and nine times. The rearrangement joins TRBV7-9 to TRBJ2-3, with TRBD2 matching over 9 bases. V lost 4 bases to trimming and J lost 4 bases; unmatched junction nucleotides: 3. In germline, CDR1 is SEHNR, CDR2 FQNEAQ (reference sequence). CDR3 length: 14 amino acids. CDR3 bases: TGTGCCAGCAGCTCCGGGACTAGCCCAGATACGCAGTATTTT. Protein: CASSSGTSPDTQYF.

The table lists this clonotype with a few counts. The V call is TRBV9, the J call TRBJ2-1; the D gene is possibly TRBD1 (6 bases). V was clipped by 3 bases and J by 5 bases, with 9 bases between them. The CDR3 contains 13 residues. Germline V CDR1 and CDR2: SGDLS, YYNGEE. The CDR3 DNA reads as TGTGCCAGCAGCGCCGGGACAAACAATGAGCAGTTCTTC. Encoded protein: CASSAGTNNEQFF. The full variable domain, in which reference TRBV9 and TRBJ2-1 provide the parts outside the CDR3, is DSGVTQTPKHLITATGQRVTLRCSPRSGDLSVYWYQQSLDQGLQFLIQYYNGEERAKGNILERFSAQQFPDLHSELNLSSLELGDSALYFCASSAGTNNEQFFGPGTRLTVL.

The chain uses TRBV15 and TRBJ2-1, with 7 bases that match TRBD2. CDR3 length: 15 amino acids. Looked up from germline, CDR1 is LNHNV and CDR2 is YYDKDF (reference sequence). The trim removed 0 bases at V and 5 bases at J, leaving 4 bases unmatched. CDR3 in DNA: TGTGCCACCAGCAGAGATGGGCGGGAGCACAATGAGCAGTTCTTC. Translating gives CATSRDGREHNEQFF.

The V and J genes are TRBV18 and TRBJ1-5; tentative D call: TRBD1 (6 bases). The CDR3 is 14 amino acids. The V gene lost 3 bases and the J gene lost 2 bases, with 8 bases spanning the gap. From germline, CDR1 is KGHSH and CDR2 LQKENI. For the CDR3, the DNA is TGTGCCAGCTCACCCAACAGGGGCAATCAGCCCCAGCATTTT. It translates to CASSPNRGNQPQHF.

The genes are TRBV29-1 and TRBJ1-2; the match to TRBD1 covers 7 bases. After removal of 6 bases from V and 6 bases from J, the junction contained 7 bases not matched to a gene. The length of the CDR3 is 12 residues. From germline, CDR1 is SQVTM and CDR2 ANQGSEA. CDR3 nucleotide sequence: TGCAGCGTCGGGACAGATGGCGATGGCTACACCTTC. Translated, it gives CSVGTDGDGYTF.

This clonotype occurred a few times. The chain employs TRBV12-3 or TRBV12-4 and TRBJ2-3; D gene ambiguous. V shed 7 bases and J shed 2 bases, with 13 bases lying between them. The length of the CDR3 is 14 residues. The CDR3 nucleotides are TGTGCCAGCACCCCGGACGGCGACACAGATACGCAGTATTTT. Encoded protein: CASTPDGDTDTQYF.

This clonotype was seen a few times. The chain joins TRBV7-2 to TRBJ2-1; D is uncertain. Germline loops: CDR1 SGHTA, CDR2 FQGNSA. This CDR3 has 13 amino acids. V was pared by 4 bases and J by 6 bases, with 10 bases between. In nucleotides, the CDR3 is TGTGCCAGCAGCTCAGGTCCCCCCAATGAGCAGTTCTTC. Translated, it gives CASSSGPPNEQFF.

This clonotype has only a few counts. The chain couples TRBV7-2 to TRBJ2-3; D unresolved. Per germline, CDR1 SGHTA and CDR2 FQGNSA. The CDR3 runs 16 residues. V was trimmed by 1 base and J by 2 bases, leaving 13 bases between them. CDR3 nucleotide sequence: TGTGCCAGCAGCTTAGTGGTTCGTGCACCCACAGATACGCAGTATTTT. Protein: CASSLVVRAPTDTQYF. The full variable domain, rest sourced from reference TRBV7-2 and TRBJ2-3, is GAGVSQSPSNKVTEKGKDVELRCDPISGHTALYWYRQSLGQGLEFLIYFQGNSAPDKSGLPSDRFSAERTGGSVSTLTIQRTQQEDSAVYLCASSLVVRAPTDTQYFGPGTRLTVL.

The gene calls are TRBV20-1 and TRBJ2-7, with D unclear. Per germline, CDR1 DFQATT and CDR2 SNEGSKA (reference sequence). CDR3 size: 15 residues. V was pared by 6 bases and J by 5 bases, with 23 bases between. CDR3 nucleotides: TGCAGTGCGGCGGCTCCAGAAGGACCTATCGACGAGCAGTACTTC. This encodes CSAAAPEGPIDEQYF.

This clonotype was observed many times. The gene calls are TRBV7-2 and TRBJ2-5, with D uncertain. V dropped 2 bases and J dropped 0 bases, with 4 bases sitting between them. There are 13 residues in the CDR3. Germline V gives CDR1 SGHTA, CDR2 FQGNSA. Written as DNA, the CDR3 is TGTGCCAGCAGCTTATCGTACCAAGAGACCCAGTACTTC. This translates into CASSLSYQETQYF.